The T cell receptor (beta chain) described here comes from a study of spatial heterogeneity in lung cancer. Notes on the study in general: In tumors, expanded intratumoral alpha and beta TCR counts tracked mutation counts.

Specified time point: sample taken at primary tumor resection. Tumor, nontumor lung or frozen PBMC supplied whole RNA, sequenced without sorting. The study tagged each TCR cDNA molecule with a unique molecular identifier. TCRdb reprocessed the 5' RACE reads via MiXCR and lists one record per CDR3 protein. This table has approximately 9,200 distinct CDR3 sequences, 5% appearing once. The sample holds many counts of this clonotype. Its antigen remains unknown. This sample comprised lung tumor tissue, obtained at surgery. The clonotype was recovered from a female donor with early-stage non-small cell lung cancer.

CDR3 nucleotide sequence: TGTGCCAGCTACTCTCCGGGACTTTCCTACGAGCAGTACTTC. Protein product: CASYSPGLSYEQYF. This sequence joins TRBV6-5 and TRBJ2-7, with D possibly TRBD2 on 6 matching bases. Trimming left V 8 bases short and J 1 base short, with 15 bases between. From germline, CDR1 is MNHEY and CDR2 SVGAGI. The CDR3 loop spans 14 amino acids.